The 2 T cell receptor beta chains presented below share a single source sample, sequenced in a study of spatial heterogeneity in lung cancer. As to time point: blood at routine non-recurrence follow-up after resection. TCRdb called the 5' RACE reads again in MiXCR, with one record for every CDR3 protein. The data contain roughly 46,000 distinct CDR3 sequences, 10% to 15% of them singletons. The material was PBMCs, obtained at follow-up. These receptors were obtained from a male donor with early-stage non-small cell lung cancer.

This clonotype showed up just a few times. The rearrangement uses TRBV6-2 or TRBV6-3 and TRBJ1-5; D might be TRBD1 (5 bases). This CDR3 is 13 amino acids long. Trimming removed 7 bases at V and 2 bases at J, with 9 bases between. Germline CDR1 MNHEY, CDR2 SVGEGT. CDR3 protein: CASNRDGNQPQHF. CDR3 coding DNA: TGTGCCAGCAACCGGGACGGCAATCAGCCCCAGCATTTT.

This clonotype has at least ten counts. The gene calls are TRBV7-9 and TRBJ2-2, with 9 bases lining up with TRBD1. The CDR3 has 16 amino acids. The germline V gene encodes CDR1 SEHNR and CDR2 FQNEAQ (reference sequence). V lost 6 bases and J lost 4; bases outside the gene matches: 9. This CDR3 reads CASSARDRVLTGELFF. CDR3 bases: TGTGCCAGCAGTGCGCGGGACAGGGTACTCACCGGGGAGCTGTTTTTT.